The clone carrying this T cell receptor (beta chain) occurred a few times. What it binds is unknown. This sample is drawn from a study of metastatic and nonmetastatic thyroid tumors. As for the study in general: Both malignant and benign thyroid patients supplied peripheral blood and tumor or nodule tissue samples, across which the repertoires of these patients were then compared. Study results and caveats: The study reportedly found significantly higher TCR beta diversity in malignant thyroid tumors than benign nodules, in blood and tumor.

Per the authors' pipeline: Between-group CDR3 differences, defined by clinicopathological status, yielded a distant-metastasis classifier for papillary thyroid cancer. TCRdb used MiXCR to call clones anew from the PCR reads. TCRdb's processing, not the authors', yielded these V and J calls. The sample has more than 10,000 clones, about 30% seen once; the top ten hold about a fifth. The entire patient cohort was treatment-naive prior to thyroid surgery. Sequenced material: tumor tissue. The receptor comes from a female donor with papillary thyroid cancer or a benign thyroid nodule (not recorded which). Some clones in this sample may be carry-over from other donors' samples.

The CDR3 reads CASSFEADSSYNEQFF. CDR3 DNA: TGTGCCAGCAGCTTCGAAGCGGACAGCTCCTACAATGAGCAGTTCTTC. The rearrangement joins TRBV27 to TRBJ2-1; maybe TRBD1 (6 bases). Trimming stripped 6 bases from V and 0 bases from J, with 15 bases between. The CDR3 covers 16 residues. In germline, CDR1 is MNHEY, CDR2 SMNVEV (reference sequence).